A selection of T cell receptor beta chains follows, all from one sample in a study of blood T cell repertoires in COVID-19. Profiling relied on immunoSEQ multiplex PCR, and the TCRdb table lists in-frame clones only, not all of them. The sample carries 73,000 or so clones, 86% recorded once. Specimen: peripheral blood. These receptors originate from a man aged 25 to 40 with acute or convalescent COVID-19. CDR3s include the opening cysteine and the closing phenylalanine or tryptophan. The order of the fields is D gene, J gene, clone size, V gene, CDR3 DNA, CDR3 protein. D genes are given only for firm matches. Only some rows state a clone size, as once, few, many or a class for expanded clones.

TRBD1 TRBJ1-1 NA TRBV4-1 TGCGCCAGCAGCCTCAGACAGGGGGCGGAGATGAACACTGAAGCTTTCTTT CASSLRQGAEMNTEAFF
TRBD1 TRBJ2-1 NA TRBV7-2 TGTGCCAGCACCCCGCTCAATACAGGGGCTCAGTTCTTC CASTPLNTGAQFF
TRBD2 TRBJ2-3 NA TRBV11-2 TGTGCCAGCAGCTGGGGACTAGCGGGGCGCACAGATACGCAGTATTTT CASSWGLAGRTDTQYF
NA TRBJ1-1 NA TRBV10-3 TGTGCCATCAGCCGGGGAGGTCGGGACACTGAAGCTTTCTTT CAISRGGRDTEAFF
NA TRBJ1-6 NA TRBV11-2 TGTGCCAGCAGCTTAGGGCAGACCAGGTCACCCCTCCACTTT CASSLGQTRSPLHF
TRBD1 TRBJ1-6 NA TRBV6-5 TGTGCCAGTAGTTATAGGCCAGGGGGTTCGGACTCACCCCTCCACTTT CASSYRPGGSDSPLHF
NA TRBJ2-5 NA TRBV9 TGTGCCAGCAGCGTAGGTCCTGAAACAGGGCGGGAGACCCAGTACTTC CASSVGPETGRETQYF
TRBD1 TRBJ1-5 NA TRBV9 TGTGCCAGCAGCGTAGGGACAGGTAATCAGCCCCAGCATTTT CASSVGTGNQPQHF
TRBD2 TRBJ2-7 NA TRBV7-8 TGTGCCAGCGGTCTAGCGGGAAGGGAGCAGTACTTC CASGLAGREQYF
TRBD2 TRBJ2-7 NA TRBV20-1 TGCAGTGCTAGTGCAGGACTAGCGGGAGCTTACGAGCAGTACTTC CSASAGLAGAYEQYF
TRBD1 TRBJ1-2 once TRBV29-1 TGCAGCGTGGAGGACAGGGGGAACACCTTC CSVEDRGNTF
TRBD2 TRBJ2-3 NA TRBV7-9 TGTGCCAGCAGCTTAGTTGGGACTAGCGGAGGGGGGCAGTATTTT CASSLVGTSGGGQYF
TRBD1 TRBJ2-7 NA TRBV7-8 TGTGCCAGCAGCTCTAACAGGGGGACCTACGAGCAGTACTTC CASSSNRGTYEQYF
TRBD1 TRBJ2-3 NA TRBV29-1 TGCAGCGCCGCCGGGACAGGGGGCGCAGATACGCAGTATTTT CSAAGTGGADTQYF
TRBD2 TRBJ2-1 once TRBV27 TGTGCCAGCAGTTTTGCTAGCGGGAGGAACAATGAGCAGTTCTTC CASSFASGRNNEQFF
TRBD2 TRBJ2-1 NA TRBV7-9 TGTGCCAGCAGCCCAGGACTAGGGATCAATGAGCAGTTCTTC CASSPGLGINEQFF
TRBD1 TRBJ2-2 NA TRBV7-9 TGTGCCATCGACAGGGGTTCCGGGGAGCTGTTTTTT CAIDRGSGELFF
NA TRBJ2-7 NA TRBV12-3/TRBV12-4 TGTGCCAGCAGGGGGCACTACGAGCAGTACTTC CASRGHYEQYF
TRBD2 TRBJ2-7 few TRBV7-9 TGTGCCAGCAGTCCCTTGAGGGGACTAGCATACGAGCAGTACTTC CASSPLRGLAYEQYF
NA TRBJ2-1 NA TRBV24-1 TGTGCCACCAGTGATCCCACCAACGGACAGTCTGTTCAGTTCTTC CATSDPTNGQSVQFF
TRBD2 TRBJ2-5 NA TRBV7-9 TGTGCCAGCAGCCCACTAGCGGGAGAGGAGACCCAGTACTTC CASSPLAGEETQYF
TRBD1 TRBJ2-1 NA TRBV28 TGTGCCAGCAGTTTAGCAACAGGGATCGGGCGAGGGGACAGCTCCTACAATGAGCAGTTCTTC CASSLATGIGRGDSSYNEQFF
NA TRBJ1-5 NA TRBV4-2 TGTGCCAGCAGCAGCCGACAGGTTAATCAGCCCCAGCATTTT CASSSRQVNQPQHF
TRBD1 TRBJ1-1 NA TRBV5-5 TGTGCCAGCAGACCACTTTACAGGGGATTATTTGTGAACACTGAAGCTTTCTTT CASRPLYRGLFVNTEAFF
NA TRBJ1-3 few TRBV18 TGTGCCAGCTCACCGGAACAGATCGTTGGAAACACCATATATTTT CASSPEQIVGNTIYF
NA TRBJ2-1 NA TRBV5-8 TGTGCCAGCAGCTTTCGAGGTGGATATGAGCAGTTCTTC CASSFRGGYEQFF
NA TRBJ1-1 NA TRBV7-2 TGTGCCAGCAGCCTACAGGTTGAAGCTTTCTTT CASSLQVEAFF
NA TRBJ1-1 NA TRBV5-1 TGCGCCAGCAGGACCGGGGGGGTCTATACTGAAGCTTTCTTT CASRTGGVYTEAFF
NA TRBJ2-3 NA TRBV4-1 TGCGCCAGCAGCCAAGGAAACGCGCCACCCGCAACAGATACGCAGTATTTT CASSQGNAPPATDTQYF
NA TRBJ1-3 few TRBV5-1 TGCGCCAGCAGCTTGGACAGGTACAACTCTGGAAACACCATATATTTT CASSLDRYNSGNTIYF
TRBD2 TRBJ2-1 once TRBV3-1/TRBV3-2 TGTGCCCCGGGGGCCGCGACTAGCGGGAGGAATGAGCAGTTCTTC CAPGAATSGRNEQFF
TRBD1 TRBJ1-6 NA TRBV28 TGTGCCAGCAAGGGGACAGGGGGCTCACCCCTCCACTTT CASKGTGGSPLHF
NA TRBJ2-2 NA TRBV11-2 TGTGCCAGCAGCTTAAGGGGGACCGGGGAGCTGTTTTTT CASSLRGTGELFF
TRBD1 TRBJ2-2 NA TRBV14 TGTGCCAGCAGCCCTCGGGACAGGGGGTTTAACGGGGAGCTGTTTTTT CASSPRDRGFNGELFF
NA TRBJ2-1 NA TRBV7-9 TGTGCCAGCAGCCCGCAACAGGGTCAATACAATGAGCAGTTCTTC CASSPQQGQYNEQFF
TRBD1 TRBJ2-2 NA TRBV28 TGTGCCAGCACCTCACCGGGACAGGGGGCGAAGGGCCTCACCGGGGAGCTGTTTTTT CASTSPGQGAKGLTGELFF